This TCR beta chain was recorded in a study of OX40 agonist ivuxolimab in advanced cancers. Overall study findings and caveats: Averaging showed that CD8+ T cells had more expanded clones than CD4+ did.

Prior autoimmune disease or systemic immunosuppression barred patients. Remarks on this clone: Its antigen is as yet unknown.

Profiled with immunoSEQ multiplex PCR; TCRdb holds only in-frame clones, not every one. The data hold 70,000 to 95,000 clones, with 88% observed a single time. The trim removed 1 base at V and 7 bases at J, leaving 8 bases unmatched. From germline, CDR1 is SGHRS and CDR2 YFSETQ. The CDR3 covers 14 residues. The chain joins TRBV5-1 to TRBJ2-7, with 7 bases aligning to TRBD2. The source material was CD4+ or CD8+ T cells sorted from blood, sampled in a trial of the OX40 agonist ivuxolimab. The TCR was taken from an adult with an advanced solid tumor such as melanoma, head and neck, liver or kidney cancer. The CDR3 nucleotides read TGCGCCAGCAGCTTGTTTCTAGCGGAAGGGGAGCAGTACTTC. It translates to CASSLFLAEGEQYF. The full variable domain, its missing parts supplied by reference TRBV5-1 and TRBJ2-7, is KAGVTQTPRYLIKTRGQQVTLSCSPISGHRSVSWYQQTPGQGLQFLFEYFSETQRNKGNFPGRFSGRQFSNSRSEMNVSTLELGDSALYLCASSLFLAEGEQYFGPGTRLTVT.